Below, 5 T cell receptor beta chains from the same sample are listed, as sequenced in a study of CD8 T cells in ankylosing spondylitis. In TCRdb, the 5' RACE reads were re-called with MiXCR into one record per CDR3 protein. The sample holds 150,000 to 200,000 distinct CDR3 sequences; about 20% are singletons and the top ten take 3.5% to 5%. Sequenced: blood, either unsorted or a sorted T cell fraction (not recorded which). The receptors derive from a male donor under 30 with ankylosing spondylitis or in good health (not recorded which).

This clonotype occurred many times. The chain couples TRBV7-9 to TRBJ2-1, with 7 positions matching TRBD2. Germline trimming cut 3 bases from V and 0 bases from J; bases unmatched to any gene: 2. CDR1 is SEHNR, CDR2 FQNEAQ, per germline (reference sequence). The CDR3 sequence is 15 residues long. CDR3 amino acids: CASSLRESSYNEQFF. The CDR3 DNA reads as TGTGCCAGCAGCTTGCGGGAGAGCTCCTACAATGAGCAGTTCTTC.

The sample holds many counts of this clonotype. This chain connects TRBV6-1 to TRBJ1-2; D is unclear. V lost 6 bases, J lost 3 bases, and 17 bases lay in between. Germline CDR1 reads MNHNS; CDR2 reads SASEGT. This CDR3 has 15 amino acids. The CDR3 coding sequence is TGTGCCAGCAGCCCCGGCGGAGAAATTTACTATGGCTACACCTTC. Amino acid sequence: CASSPGGEIYYGYTF.

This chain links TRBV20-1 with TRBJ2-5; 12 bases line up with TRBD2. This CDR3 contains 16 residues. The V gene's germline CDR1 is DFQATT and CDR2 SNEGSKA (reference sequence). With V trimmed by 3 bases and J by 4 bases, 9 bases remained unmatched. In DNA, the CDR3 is TGCAGTGCTAGTCTTACCTCTAGCGGGAGGGCAGAGACCCAGTACTTC. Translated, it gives CSASLTSSGRAETQYF.

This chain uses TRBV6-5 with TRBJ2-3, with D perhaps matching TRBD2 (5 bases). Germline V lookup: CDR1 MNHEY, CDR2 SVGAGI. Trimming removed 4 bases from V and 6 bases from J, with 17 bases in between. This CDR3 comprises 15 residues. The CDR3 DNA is TGTGCCAGCAGTTTTGGAGGTGTAGCGCTCGATACGCAGTATTTT. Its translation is CASSFGGVALDTQYF.

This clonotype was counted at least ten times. CDR3 sequence (DNA): TGTGCCAGCACCCCGATCCTCAGGGGACCGAACACTGAAGCTTTCTTT. This encodes CASTPILRGPNTEAFF. This chain links TRBV12-3 or TRBV12-4 with TRBJ1-1, with TRBD1 as a possible D gene (6 bases). Trimming removed 7 bases at V and 1 base at J, with 19 bases between. The CDR3 consists of 16 residues.